These T cell receptor beta chains were read from a single sample in a study of siplizumab effects on memory and regulatory T cells. Produced via immunoSEQ multiplex PCR; TCRdb's table is partial and in-frame only. The table has 55,000 to 80,000 clones, 79% seen once. Sequenced input: memory CD4+ T cells sorted from blood. The source of these receptors is a human donor in good health. Both conserved end residues are part of each CDR3. D genes are given only for firm matches. Only some rows state a clone size, as once, few, many or a class for expanded clones.

>NA|TRBV6-1|NA|TRBJ1-6
CASSEGYGSYNSPLHF
TGTGCCAGCAGTGAAGGGTACGGGTCCTATAATTCACCCCTCCACTTT
>NA|TRBV6-1|NA|TRBJ2-1
CASSTRVGEQFF
TGTGCCAGCAGTACGCGGGTTGGTGAGCAGTTCTTC
>NA|TRBV7-2|TRBD1|TRBJ1-2
CASSLGGTGRNYGYTF
TGTGCCAGCAGCTTAGGTGGGACAGGGAGAAACTATGGCTACACCTTC
>few|TRBV20-1|NA|TRBJ1-1
CSASDTEAFF
TGCAGTGCTAGTGACACTGAAGCTTTCTTT
>NA|TRBV7-6|TRBD2|TRBJ2-1
CASNPFSGGDNEQFF
TGTGCCAGCAACCCTTTTAGCGGGGGGGACAATGAGCAGTTCTTC
>NA|TRBV4-2|NA|TRBJ1-2
CASSQDVLTGTHGYTF
TGTGCCAGCAGCCAAGACGTATTAACAGGAACCCATGGCTACACCTTC
>few|TRBV5-3|NA|TRBJ1-2
CARSLDGGGGYTF
TGTGCCAGAAGCTTGGATGGGGGTGGAGGCTACACCTTC
>few|TRBV4-2|NA|TRBJ2-5
CASSPGTQETQYF
TGTGCCAGCAGCCCGGGCACCCAAGAGACCCAGTACTTC
>NA|TRBV11-3|TRBD1|TRBJ2-3
CASSLGHLGTVQYF
TGTGCCAGCAGCTTAGGCCACTTGGGGACAGTTCAGTATTTT
>NA|TRBV7-6|TRBD1|TRBJ1-2
CASSLAQGNYGYTF
TGTGCCAGCAGCTTAGCACAGGGGAACTATGGCTACACCTTC
>NA|TRBV6-1|TRBD1|TRBJ2-7
CAIHRDRDSYEQYF
TGTGCCATACACCGGGACAGGGATTCCTACGAGCAGTACTTC
>NA|TRBV6-1|TRBD1|TRBJ2-3
CASTPGQRTDTQYF
TGTGCCAGCACTCCGGGACAGCGCACAGATACGCAGTATTTT
>NA|TRBV10-1|TRBD1|TRBJ1-3
CASKGACIGNTIYF
TGCGCCAGCAAGGGGGCGTGCATCGGAAACACCATATATTTT
>few|TRBV18|TRBD1|TRBJ1-2
CASSLQAGTGSGYTF
TGTGCCAGCTCCCTCCAGGCCGGGACAGGGTCTGGCTACACCTTC
>NA|TRBV1|NA|TRBJ1-2
CTSTDPPTGFYGYTF
TGCACCAGCACCGATCCCCCTACGGGATTCTATGGCTACACCTTC
>NA|TRBV11-2|TRBD2|TRBJ2-3
CASSLVRGGSTDTQYF
TGTGCCAGCAGCTTAGTTCGGGGGGGAAGCACAGATACGCAGTATTTT
>NA|TRBV7-9|NA|TRBJ1-4
CASSLLTDNEKLFF
TGTGCCAGCAGCTTATTGACAGATAATGAAAAACTGTTTTTT
>NA|TRBV5-1|TRBD1|TRBJ2-3
CASSRGGTTDTQYF
TGCGCCAGCAGTCGAGGGGGCACCACAGATACGCAGTATTTT
>NA|TRBV5-6|TRBD1|TRBJ1-2
CASTDRRGQGYTF
TGTGCCAGCACTGACCGCAGGGGGCAAGGCTACACCTTC
>NA|TRBV19|NA|TRBJ1-5
CASSTSQGNQPQHF
TGTGCCAGTAGTACATCCCAGGGTAATCAGCCCCAGCATTTT
>NA|TRBV19|NA|TRBJ2-5
CASSPQGSTQYF
TGTGCCAGTAGTCCTCAGGGGTCGACCCAGTACTTC
>NA|TRBV18|NA|TRBJ1-5
CASSPEHRRLGNQPQHF
TGTGCCAGCTCACCAGAACACAGGAGGTTGGGCAATCAGCCCCAGCATTTT
>NA|TRBV19|NA|TRBJ1-2
CASSARDWGYTF
TGTGCCAGTAGTGCCAGGGACTGGGGCTACACCTTC
>NA|TRBV6-5|NA|TRBJ1-5
CASSAYQPQHF
TGTGCCAGCAGCGCCTATCAGCCCCAGCATTTT